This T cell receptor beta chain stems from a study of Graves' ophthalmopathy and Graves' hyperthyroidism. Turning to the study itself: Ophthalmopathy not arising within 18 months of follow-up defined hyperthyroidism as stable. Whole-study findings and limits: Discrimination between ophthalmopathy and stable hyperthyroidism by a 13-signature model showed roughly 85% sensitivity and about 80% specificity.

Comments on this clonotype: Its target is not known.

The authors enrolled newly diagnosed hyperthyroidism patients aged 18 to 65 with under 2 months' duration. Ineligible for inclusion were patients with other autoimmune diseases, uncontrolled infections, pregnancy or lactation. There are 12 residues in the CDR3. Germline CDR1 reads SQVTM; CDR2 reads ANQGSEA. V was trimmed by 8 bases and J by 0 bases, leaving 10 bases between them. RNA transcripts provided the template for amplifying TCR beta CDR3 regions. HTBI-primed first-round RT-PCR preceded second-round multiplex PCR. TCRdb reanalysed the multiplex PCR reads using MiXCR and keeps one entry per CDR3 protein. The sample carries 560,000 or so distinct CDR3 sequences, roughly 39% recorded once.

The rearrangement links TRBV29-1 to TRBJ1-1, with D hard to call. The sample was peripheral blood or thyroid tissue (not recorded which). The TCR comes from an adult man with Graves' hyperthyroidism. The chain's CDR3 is CSIRSMNTEAFF. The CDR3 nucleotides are TGCAGCATCAGGAGCATGAACACTGAAGCTTTCTTT. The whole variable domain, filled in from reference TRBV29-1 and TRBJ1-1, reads SAVISQKPSRDICQRGTSLTIQCQVDSQVTMMFWYRQQPGQSLTLIATANQGSEATYESGFVIDKFPISRPNLTFSTLTVSNMSPEDSSIYLCSIRSMNTEAFFGQGTRLTVV.